A selection of T cell receptor beta chains follows, all from one sample in a study of Graves' ophthalmopathy and Graves' hyperthyroidism. Each CDR3 protein gets one entry after TCRdb re-called the multiplex PCR reads with MiXCR. The sample has roughly 500,000 distinct CDR3 sequences, around 15% seen once. Material: blood. All receptors come from a woman aged 25 to 39 with Graves' ophthalmopathy. Both conserved end residues are part of each CDR3. Each record gives: D gene, J gene, V gene, clone size, CDR3 DNA, CDR3 protein. The D gene is left open where the match is weak. Clone size is given for some rows only: seen once, a few or many times, or a class if the clone is expanded.

D gene: TRBD2
J gene: TRBJ2-7
V gene: TRBV30
clone size: many
CDR3 DNA: TGTGCCTGGAGTGTAGAGTTTTGGCGGGAGTACTCCTACGAGCAGTACTTC
CDR3 protein: CAWSVEFWREYSYEQYF

D gene: -
J gene: TRBJ1-5
V gene: TRBV4-1
clone size: few
CDR3 DNA: TGCGCCAGCAGCCAAGGGGGAGGGAATTATGGCAATCAGCCCCAGCATTTT
CDR3 protein: CASSQGGGNYGNQPQHF

D gene: TRBD1
J gene: TRBJ1-2
V gene: TRBV5-1
clone size: many
CDR3 DNA: TGCGCCAACAGCTTGGACAGGGCCTATGGCTACACCTTC
CDR3 protein: CANSLDRAYGYTF

D gene: -
J gene: TRBJ2-2
V gene: TRBV27
clone size: many
CDR3 DNA: TGTGCCAGCAGTTTAGTTGTGGAGACCGGGGAGCTGTTTTTT
CDR3 protein: CASSLVVETGELFF

D gene: -
J gene: TRBJ2-5
V gene: TRBV7-3
clone size: many
CDR3 DNA: TGTGCCAGCAGCTCTAGCGGAGGGGGCCAAGAGACCCAGTACTTC
CDR3 protein: CASSSSGGGQETQYF

D gene: -
J gene: TRBJ1-2
V gene: TRBV20-1
clone size: -
CDR3 DNA: TGCAGTGCTAGAGACCCGGCGGCTTATGGCTACACCTTC
CDR3 protein: CSARDPAAYGYTF

D gene: -
J gene: TRBJ2-5
V gene: TRBV30
clone size: many
CDR3 DNA: TGTGCCTGTGGGTTAGAGGGGGTCCAAGAGACCCAGTACTTC
CDR3 protein: CACGLEGVQETQYF

D gene: -
J gene: TRBJ1-1
V gene: TRBV24-1
clone size: many
CDR3 DNA: TGTGCCACCAGTGGGTCGCCGACAAGCTCTGAAGCTTTCTTT
CDR3 protein: CATSGSPTSSEAFF

D gene: -
J gene: TRBJ1-3
V gene: TRBV6-1
clone size: many
CDR3 DNA: TGTGCCAGCAGTGAAGCCGGCGGTAGAGGAAACACCATATATTTT
CDR3 protein: CASSEAGGRGNTIYF

D gene: -
J gene: TRBJ1-3
V gene: TRBV28
clone size: many
CDR3 DNA: TGTGCCAGCGGGGGGACGCTTAGCTCTGGAAACACCATATATTTT
CDR3 protein: CASGGTLSSGNTIYF

D gene: -
J gene: TRBJ2-5
V gene: TRBV11-2
clone size: many
CDR3 DNA: TGTGCCAGCAGCTTATCGTACGCCCCGTTGGAGACCCAGTACTTC
CDR3 protein: CASSLSYAPLETQYF

D gene: -
J gene: TRBJ2-7
V gene: TRBV12-3/TRBV12-4
clone size: many
CDR3 DNA: TGTGCCAGCACCCTATCTAGCCAGCACGAGCAGTACTTC
CDR3 protein: CASTLSSQHEQYF

D gene: TRBD2
J gene: TRBJ2-5
V gene: TRBV20-1
clone size: few
CDR3 DNA: TGCAGTGCTGCGGGGACTAGCGGACAAGAGACCCAGTACTTC
CDR3 protein: CSAAGTSGQETQYF

D gene: -
J gene: TRBJ2-2
V gene: TRBV9
clone size: few
CDR3 DNA: TGTGCCAGCAGCGCGAGTTGGCCGAACACCGGGGAGCTGTTTTTT
CDR3 protein: CASSASWPNTGELFF

D gene: TRBD1
J gene: TRBJ1-2
V gene: TRBV29-1
clone size: -
CDR3 DNA: TGCAGCGTTCCCGACCAGACAGGGCGAGGTGGCTACACCTTC
CDR3 protein: CSVPDQTGRGGYTF

D gene: -
J gene: TRBJ2-2
V gene: TRBV6-2/TRBV6-3
clone size: -
CDR3 DNA: TGTGCCAGCAGTTACGAAGGGTTCACCGGGGAGCTGTTTTTT
CDR3 protein: CASSYEGFTGELFF

D gene: TRBD1
J gene: TRBJ1-1
V gene: TRBV27
clone size: many
CDR3 DNA: TGTGCCAGCAGTCGACAGGGGGCAGTTGAGGCTTTCTTT
CDR3 protein: CASSRQGAVEAFF

D gene: TRBD2
J gene: TRBJ2-7
V gene: TRBV7-8
clone size: many
CDR3 DNA: TGTGCCAGCAGCTTAGGGACTAGCGGGAGGATCGAGCAGTACTTC
CDR3 protein: CASSLGTSGRIEQYF

D gene: -
J gene: TRBJ2-2
V gene: TRBV11-2
clone size: many
CDR3 DNA: TGTGCCAGCAGCTTTAGGACTAACACCGGGGAGCTGTTTTTT
CDR3 protein: CASSFRTNTGELFF

D gene: -
J gene: TRBJ1-2
V gene: TRBV30
clone size: many
CDR3 DNA: TGTGCCTGGAGTGTACAAGTCGGGGGAACTGACGCCTTC
CDR3 protein: CAWSVQVGGTDAF

D gene: TRBD1
J gene: TRBJ1-1
V gene: TRBV28
clone size: many
CDR3 DNA: TGTGCCAGCAGTCATCCGGGACAGGGATACACTGAAGCTTTCTTT
CDR3 protein: CASSHPGQGYTEAFF

D gene: TRBD2
J gene: TRBJ2-3
V gene: TRBV9
clone size: -
CDR3 DNA: TGTGCCAGCAGCGTAGAGCTAGCGGGATTAGTGGATACGCAGTATTTT
CDR3 protein: CASSVELAGLVDTQYF

D gene: -
J gene: TRBJ1-1
V gene: TRBV27
clone size: few
CDR3 DNA: TGTGCCAGCAGCTCCCGGGGGGGATTAAACACTGAAGCTTTCTTT
CDR3 protein: CASSSRGGLNTEAFF

D gene: -
J gene: TRBJ1-6
V gene: TRBV11-2
clone size: many
CDR3 DNA: TGTGCCAGCAGCTTTGGAGATAATTCACCCCTCCACTTT
CDR3 protein: CASSFGDNSPLHF

D gene: TRBD1
J gene: TRBJ1-1
V gene: TRBV20-1
clone size: many
CDR3 DNA: TGCAGTGCTAAATGGACAGGGGACACTGAAGCTTTCTTT
CDR3 protein: CSAKWTGDTEAFF

D gene: TRBD1
J gene: TRBJ2-7
V gene: TRBV2
clone size: many
CDR3 DNA: TGTGCCAGCAGTGAAGTTCGCACAGGGGGCTTTGAGCAGTACTTC
CDR3 protein: CASSEVRTGGFEQYF

D gene: -
J gene: TRBJ2-6
V gene: TRBV20-1
clone size: few
CDR3 DNA: TGCAGTGCCCGCGATTGGGGTTCTGGGGCCAACGTCCTGACTTTC
CDR3 protein: CSARDWGSGANVLTF

D gene: TRBD2
J gene: TRBJ2-7
V gene: TRBV20-1
clone size: many
CDR3 DNA: TGCAGTGCCCCGGGACTAGCGGGGGGGCTTTCCTACGAGCAGTACTTC
CDR3 protein: CSAPGLAGGLSYEQYF

D gene: TRBD1
J gene: TRBJ2-7
V gene: TRBV12-3/TRBV12-4
clone size: -
CDR3 DNA: TGTGCCAGCAGTGTTGCCGGGACAGGGGGTTCCTACGAGCAGTACTTC
CDR3 protein: CASSVAGTGGSYEQYF

D gene: -
J gene: TRBJ1-2
V gene: TRBV12-3/TRBV12-4
clone size: many
CDR3 DNA: TGTGCCAGCAGCCGACGGACTCCCAACCTCTCTAACTATGGCTACACCTTC
CDR3 protein: CASSRRTPNLSNYGYTF

D gene: -
J gene: TRBJ1-2
V gene: TRBV24-1
clone size: few
CDR3 DNA: TGTGCCACCAGTCTCTTGGGGGCTATTCTCCCCCCTTATGGCTACACCTTC
CDR3 protein: CATSLLGAILPPYGYTF

D gene: -
J gene: TRBJ1-1
V gene: TRBV7-2
clone size: few
CDR3 DNA: TGTGCCAGCAGCTCTTTGGGTGTGAACACTGAAGCTTTCTTT
CDR3 protein: CASSSLGVNTEAFF

D gene: -
J gene: TRBJ1-1
V gene: TRBV11-3
clone size: -
CDR3 DNA: TGTGCCAGCAGCTTAGGATCGACAGTAATGAACACTGAAGCTTTCTTT
CDR3 protein: CASSLGSTVMNTEAFF

D gene: TRBD1
J gene: TRBJ2-5
V gene: TRBV15
clone size: many
CDR3 DNA: TGTGCCACCAGCAGAAGCCTGGACAGGGGTGAGACCCAGTACTTC
CDR3 protein: CATSRSLDRGETQYF

D gene: TRBD1
J gene: TRBJ2-5
V gene: TRBV4-2
clone size: few
CDR3 DNA: TGTGCCAGCAGCCGGGGAACAGGACAGGGGGAAGAGACCCAGTACTTC
CDR3 protein: CASSRGTGQGEETQYF

D gene: -
J gene: TRBJ2-7
V gene: TRBV18
clone size: -
CDR3 DNA: TGTGCCAGCTCACCGTCGGGGGGCAGGGGGCTCGACGAGCAGTACTTC
CDR3 protein: CASSPSGGRGLDEQYF

D gene: -
J gene: TRBJ1-2
V gene: TRBV13
clone size: many
CDR3 DNA: TGTGCCAGCAGCTACCAATCGGGACTGCTGAACTATGGCTACACCTTC
CDR3 protein: CASSYQSGLLNYGYTF

D gene: TRBD1
J gene: TRBJ1-5
V gene: TRBV27
clone size: few
CDR3 DNA: TGTGCCAGCACCCAGACAGGGGGCACGGGGCAGCCCCAGCATTTT
CDR3 protein: CASTQTGGTGQPQHF

D gene: TRBD1
J gene: TRBJ2-7
V gene: TRBV7-3
clone size: many
CDR3 DNA: TGTGCCAGCAGCTTAACCGGGACAGGAGGAGAGGAGCAGTACTTC
CDR3 protein: CASSLTGTGGEEQYF

D gene: -
J gene: TRBJ2-7
V gene: TRBV20-1
clone size: many
CDR3 DNA: TGCAGTGCTAGAATTGCAGGGGTACTCTACGAGCAGTACTTC
CDR3 protein: CSARIAGVLYEQYF

D gene: -
J gene: TRBJ1-3
V gene: TRBV15
clone size: few
CDR3 DNA: TGTGCCACCAGCAGGGGACCTCGCCGGGGATCTGGAAACACCATATATTTT
CDR3 protein: CATSRGPRRGSGNTIYF

D gene: TRBD2
J gene: TRBJ2-7
V gene: TRBV6-5
clone size: many
CDR3 DNA: TGTGCCAGTACCGGGACTAGCGGAGTCCCCTACGAGCAGTACTTC
CDR3 protein: CASTGTSGVPYEQYF

D gene: -
J gene: TRBJ2-2
V gene: TRBV11-2
clone size: few
CDR3 DNA: TGTGCCAGCAGCTCGCGACTACAGGGAGTCACCGGGGAGCTGTTTTTT
CDR3 protein: CASSSRLQGVTGELFF

D gene: -
J gene: TRBJ2-5
V gene: TRBV29-1
clone size: many
CDR3 DNA: TGCAGCGTTGAGCTAGGGGGAGGTAGACAAGAGACCCAGTACTTC
CDR3 protein: CSVELGGGRQETQYF

D gene: -
J gene: TRBJ1-2
V gene: TRBV2
clone size: many
CDR3 DNA: TGTGCCAGCAGTGAGAATACGGATGGCTACACCTTC
CDR3 protein: CASSENTDGYTF

D gene: -
J gene: TRBJ2-7
V gene: TRBV6-2/TRBV6-3
clone size: few
CDR3 DNA: TGTGCCAGCACCGGGCAGGGGCGCAACTACGAGCAGTACTTC
CDR3 protein: CASTGQGRNYEQYF

D gene: -
J gene: TRBJ1-6
V gene: TRBV6-1
clone size: many
CDR3 DNA: TGTGCCAGCAGTGACGGGGATAATTCACCCCTCCACTTT
CDR3 protein: CASSDGDNSPLHF

D gene: -
J gene: TRBJ2-4
V gene: TRBV11-3
clone size: -
CDR3 DNA: TGTGCCAGCAGCTCAAGACAGCCGGGCATTCAGTACTTC
CDR3 protein: CASSSRQPGIQYF

D gene: -
J gene: TRBJ2-2
V gene: TRBV27
clone size: many
CDR3 DNA: TGTGCCAGCAGTTTTTATCCAGGGACCACCGGGGAGCTGTTTTTT
CDR3 protein: CASSFYPGTTGELFF

D gene: -
J gene: TRBJ1-1
V gene: TRBV29-1
clone size: -
CDR3 DNA: TGCAGCGCTGTGGGACGGGCCTCTGAAGCTTTCTTT
CDR3 protein: CSAVGRASEAFF

D gene: -
J gene: TRBJ1-2
V gene: TRBV6-1
clone size: many
CDR3 DNA: TGTGCCAGCAGCTGGGGGAAGGGAACGGGCTATGGCTACACCTTC
CDR3 protein: CASSWGKGTGYGYTF

D gene: -
J gene: TRBJ1-1
V gene: TRBV9
clone size: many
CDR3 DNA: TGTGCCAGCAGCGTCGATCCGAGAATGAACACTGAAGCTTTCTTT
CDR3 protein: CASSVDPRMNTEAFF

D gene: -
J gene: TRBJ2-7
V gene: TRBV6-1
clone size: many
CDR3 DNA: TGTGCCAGCAGTGAAGCCGCAGAAAACTCCTACGAGCAGTACTTC
CDR3 protein: CASSEAAENSYEQYF

D gene: TRBD2
J gene: TRBJ2-7
V gene: TRBV6-2/TRBV6-3
clone size: -
CDR3 DNA: TGTGCCAGCAGTTGGCTAGCGGGGTCTTACGAGCAGTACTTC
CDR3 protein: CASSWLAGSYEQYF

D gene: TRBD1
J gene: TRBJ2-7
V gene: TRBV12-3/TRBV12-4
clone size: many
CDR3 DNA: TGTGCCAGCAGTTTAGTTGCGACAGGGGGCGAGCAGTACTTC
CDR3 protein: CASSLVATGGEQYF

D gene: -
J gene: TRBJ2-5
V gene: TRBV6-1
clone size: many
CDR3 DNA: TGTGCCAGCAGTGAACACCCGGGACGCCACCAAGAGACCCAGTACTTC
CDR3 protein: CASSEHPGRHQETQYF

D gene: -
J gene: TRBJ1-5
V gene: TRBV28
clone size: many
CDR3 DNA: TGTGCCAGCAGCTCGCAGGTTAGCAATCAGCCCCAGCATTTT
CDR3 protein: CASSSQVSNQPQHF